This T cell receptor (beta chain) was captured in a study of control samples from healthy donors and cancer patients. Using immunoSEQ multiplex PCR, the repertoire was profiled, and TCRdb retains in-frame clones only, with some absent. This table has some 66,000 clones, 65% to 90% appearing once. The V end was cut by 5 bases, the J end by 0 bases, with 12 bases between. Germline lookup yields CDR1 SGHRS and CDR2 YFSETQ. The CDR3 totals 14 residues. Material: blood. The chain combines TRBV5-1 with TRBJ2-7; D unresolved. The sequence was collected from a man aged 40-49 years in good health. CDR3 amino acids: CASRLDGSSYEQYF. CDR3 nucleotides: TGCGCCAGCAGGCTCGACGGAAGCTCCTACGAGCAGTACTTC.